This TCR beta chain stems from a study of T cells in Graves' hyperthyroidism and ophthalmopathy. Amplified regions were TCR beta CDR3 sequences from RNA transcripts. The study used the HTBI primer set for a first-round RT-PCR of the TCR CDR3. TCRdb called the multiplex PCR reads again in MiXCR, with one record for every CDR3 protein. The sample lists around 600,000 distinct CDR3 sequences, more than 12% occurring once. Germline lookup yields CDR1 MDHEN and CDR2 SYDVKM. This CDR3 comprises 15 residues. The V end was cut by 7 bases, the J end by 1 base, with 14 bases between. The V gene is TRBV28, the J gene TRBJ1-5; no reliable D call. The source material was blood. The sequence was obtained from a woman aged 50 to 65 with Graves' ophthalmopathy. CDR3 DNA sequence: TGTGCCAGCACTCTTTCCGGGGTAAGCAATCAGCCCCAGCATTTT. It encodes CASTLSGVSNQPQHF.